This T cell receptor beta chain was sequenced in a study of T cell changes during pregnancy in multiple sclerosis. Germline assignment: CDR1 SGHNT and CDR2 YYREEE (reference sequence). J lost 6 bases, V lost 4 bases, and 10 bases had no gene match. This CDR3 spans 15 amino acids. Sequenced by immunoSEQ multiplex PCR; TCRdb stores in-frame clones only, minus some. The sample lists fewer than 130,000 clones, more than 85% occurring once. This clone was seen only once. This sequence was found in a female donor with multiple sclerosis, enrolled in a pregnancy study. The rearrangement joins TRBV5-4 to TRBJ2-7; 10 positions agree with TRBD2. Sequenced material: peripheral blood, taken after pregnancy. This chain's CDR3 is CASSARTSGEAEQYF. In DNA form, the CDR3 reads TGTGCCAGCAGCGCCAGGACTAGCGGAGAGGCCGAGCAGTACTTC. The full variable domain, in which reference TRBV5-4 and TRBJ2-7 provide the parts outside the CDR3, is ETGVTQSPTHLIKTRGQQVTLRCSSQSGHNTVSWYQQALGQGPQFIFQYYREEENGRGNFPPRFSGLQFPNYSSELNVNALELDDSALYLCASSARTSGEAEQYFGPGTRLTVT.